This T cell receptor beta chain was captured in a study of T-cell reconstitution after alpha-beta-depleted transplantation in children. Trimming cost V 1 base and J 4 bases; bases outside gene matches: 3. Germline loops: CDR1 SGHRS, CDR2 YFSETQ. The CDR3 covers 15 residues. The TCRbeta library was prepared with unique molecular identifiers. TCRdb reanalysed the PCR reads using MiXCR and keeps one entry per CDR3 protein. The sample has about 540,000 distinct CDR3 sequences; around 16% are singletons. The clonotype comes from a human donor who donated a stem cell graft to a child with acute lymphoblastic leukemia. The chain recombines TRBV5-1 with TRBJ2-2, with 8 bases lining up with TRBD1. Material: PBMCs from the stem cell graft donor, obtained from the stem cell graft. The CDR3 DNA is TGCGCCAGCAGCTTGCAGGGGGCCTCCACCGGGGAGCTGTTTTTT. This translates into CASSLQGASTGELFF.